The 19 T cell receptor beta chains in this list originate from one sample, sequenced in a study of cytotoxic CD8 clonotypes in ibrutinib-treated CLL. Method: immunoSEQ multiplex PCR; TCRdb's copy keeps in-frame clones and lacks some. The sample yields about 300,000 clones, 76% seen once. This material consisted of PBMCs, taken at disease progression, from a patient treated with ibrutinib. The source is a human donor with chronic lymphocytic leukemia.

In DNA form, the CDR3 reads TGTGCCAGCAGTGAAGGCGGGCAAGCTTTCTTT. Translated, it gives CASSEGGQAFF. This chain uses TRBV6-4 with TRBJ1-1; D not resolved. There are 11 residues in the CDR3. V shed 3 bases and J shed 9 bases, with 8 bases lying between them. Germline CDR1 MRHNA, CDR2 SNTAGT.

The chain links TRBV7-2 to TRBJ1-4, with TRBD1 matching over 9 bases. J gave up 3 bases and V 3 bases, and 2 bases lay outside the gene matches. The CDR3 contains 15 residues. The germline V gene encodes CDR1 SGHTA and CDR2 FQGNSA. CDR3 loop: CASSFRDRANEKLFF. CDR3 nucleotides: TGTGCCAGCAGCTTCCGGGACAGGGCTAATGAAAAACTGTTTTTT. The full variable domain, completed using reference TRBV7-2 and TRBJ1-4, is GAGVSQSPSNKVTEKGKDVELRCDPISGHTALYWYRQSLGQGLEFLIYFQGNSAPDKSGLPSDRFSAERTGGSVSTLTIQRTQQEDSAVYLCASSFRDRANEKLFFGSGTQLSVL.

This chain's CDR3 is CASSPGEGETQYF. In DNA, the CDR3 is TGTGCCAGCAGTCCGGGGGAGGGAGAGACCCAGTACTTC. The genes are TRBV2 and TRBJ2-5, with 7 nucleotides matching TRBD2. The CDR3 spans 13 residues. After removal of 5 bases from V and 4 bases from J, the junction contained 4 bases not matched to a gene. The germline CDR1 and CDR2 sequences are SNHLY and FYNNEI.

This chain joins TRBV28 and TRBJ1-2, with D possibly TRBD1 on 5 matching bases. V shed 7 bases and J shed 4 bases, with 7 bases lying between them. Looked up from germline, CDR1 is MDHEN and CDR2 is SYDVKM. CDR3 length: 11 amino acids. The DNA for the CDR3 is TGTGCCAGCACAGACAGCTATGGCTACACCTTC. Its translation is CASTDSYGYTF.

The chain couples TRBV29-1 to TRBJ1-3, with 9 bases aligning to TRBD1. Trimming took 7 bases from V and 3 from J; bases not matched to a gene: 4. The CDR3 has 13 residues. Germline CDR1 reads SQVTM; CDR2 reads ANQGSEA. The CDR3 sequence is CSAQGADGNTIYF. Here the CDR3 DNA reads TGCAGCGCACAGGGGGCTGATGGAAACACCATATATTTT.

This sequence joins TRBV11-2 and TRBJ1-1, with 9 bases aligning to TRBD1. V was clipped by 4 bases and J by 11 bases; unmatched bases: 14. CDR1 and CDR2 (germline): SGHAT, FQNNGV. The CDR3 is made up of 15 amino acids. CDR3 in amino acids: CASSYSGTGLFLAFF. For the CDR3, the DNA is TGTGCCAGCAGCTACTCCGGGACAGGGCTCTTCCTGGCTTTCTTT.

The chain has TRBV9 and TRBJ2-5; D unclear. This CDR3 is 13 amino acids long. Trimming removed 0 bases from V and 3 bases from J, with 6 bases in between. CDR1 SGDLS and CDR2 YYNGEE come from the germline V gene. Here the CDR3 DNA reads TGTGCCAGCAGCGTAGGACCGGAAGAGACCCAGTACTTC. This encodes CASSVGPEETQYF.

V gene TRBV29-1 combines with J gene TRBJ2-5, with D hard to call. This CDR3 is built from 14 residues. Looked up from germline, CDR1 is SQVTM and CDR2 is ANQGSEA. Trimming left V 2 bases short and J 5 bases short, with 15 bases between. CDR3 sequence (DNA): TGCAGCGTTGAATCCAGCAATCAGATGGAGACCCAGTACTTC. Translating gives CSVESSNQMETQYF.

This sequence joins TRBV27 and TRBJ2-7; either TRBD1 or TRBD2 may fit D (5 bases each). Per germline, CDR1 MNHEY and CDR2 SMNVEV (reference sequence). The CDR3 is 14 amino acids. With 6 bases removed from V and 4 bases from J, the gap between germline ends came to 16 bases. The CDR3: CASRGRDRPYEQYF. The CDR3 region has the DNA TGTGCCAGCAGGGGCCGGGACCGCCCTTACGAGCAGTACTTC.

The V and J genes are TRBV5-1 and TRBJ2-7; 7 bases align to TRBD1. Germline V lookup: CDR1 SGHRS, CDR2 YFSETQ. J lost 3 bases, V lost 0 bases, and 3 bases had no gene match. CDR3 length: 14 amino acids. CDR3 region: CASSLEGQDYEQYF. CDR3 nucleotides: TGCGCCAGCAGCTTGGAAGGACAGGACTACGAGCAGTACTTC.

The chain links TRBV5-1 to TRBJ2-3, with D unclear. In germline, CDR1 is SGHRS, CDR2 YFSETQ. The CDR3 has 15 amino acids. Trimming left V 0 bases short and J 9 bases short, with 17 bases between. CDR3 nucleotides: TGCGCCAGCAGCTTGGGGCCGTCGTCAGCGCAAACGCAGTATTTT. Protein: CASSLGPSSAQTQYF.

The chain joins TRBV6-1 to TRBJ1-6; 7 positions match TRBD1. J lost 0 bases, V lost 2 bases, and 10 bases had no gene match. Germline V CDR1 and CDR2: MNHNS, SASEGT. The CDR3 has 19 amino acids. The DNA of the CDR3 is TGTGCCAGCAGTGAACCTGGGACAGAGGTTTTCTCCTATAATTCACCCCTCCACTTT. The encoded protein is CASSEPGTEVFSYNSPLHF.

This rearrangement joins TRBV5-1 to TRBJ2-5; TRBD2 matches 7 bases. V lost 0 bases and J lost 5; bases outside the gene matches: 7. Germline V gives CDR1 SGHRS, CDR2 YFSETQ. This CDR3 contains 15 residues. In DNA form, the CDR3 reads TGCGCCAGCAGCTTGGAGGTGGGAGGGCCCGAGACCCAGTACTTC. Its translation: CASSLEVGGPETQYF.

The chain has TRBV29-1 and TRBJ1-1; 7 bases agree with TRBD1. Trimming cost V 5 bases and J 3 bases; bases outside gene matches: 6. Germline V CDR1 and CDR2: SQVTM, ANQGSEA. This CDR3 region has 13 residues. CDR3 sequence: CSVRPQGDTEAFF. The CDR3 nucleotides read TGCAGCGTTAGACCCCAGGGGGACACTGAAGCTTTCTTT.

This sequence joins TRBV2 and TRBJ2-7; D is ambiguous. The ends were cut back, 5 bases at V and 5 bases at J, with 22 bases in the middle. This CDR3 comprises 16 residues. Germline CDR1 reads SNHLY; CDR2 reads FYNNEI. CDR3 nucleotides: TGTGCCAGCAGTCCCCGGGCCCTCCAGGTCCACCACGAGCAGTACTTC. It yields the protein CASSPRALQVHHEQYF. Together with reference TRBV2 and TRBJ2-7, the CDR3 gives the full variable domain: EPEVTQTPSHQVTQMGQEVILRCVPISNHLYFYWYRQILGQKVEFLVSFYNNEISEKSEIFDDQFSVERPDGSNFTLKIRSTKLEDSAMYFCASSPRALQVHHEQYFGPGTRLTVT.

This chain links TRBV14 with TRBJ2-7; D is unresolved. This CDR3 is 13 amino acids long. Deletions cut 4 bases from V and 4 bases from J, with 11 bases between. The germline V gene has CDR1 SGHDN and CDR2 FVKESK. The CDR3 loop is CASSPQQFYEQYF. The DNA for the CDR3 is TGTGCCAGCAGCCCCCAACAGTTTTACGAGCAGTACTTC.

The gene calls are TRBV28 and TRBJ1-2; the D gene is possibly TRBD1 (5 bases). The V gene lost 5 bases and the J gene lost 7 bases, with 8 bases spanning the gap. This CDR3 has 11 residues. CDR1 MDHEN and CDR2 SYDVKM come from the germline V gene. The CDR3 sequence is CASSRDFGYTF. CDR3 nucleotide sequence: TGTGCCAGCAGTCGGGACTTTGGCTACACCTTC.

The chain recombines TRBV7-2 with TRBJ1-2; D might be TRBD1 (5 bases). The V gene's germline CDR1 is SGHTA and CDR2 FQGNSA. Trimming shortened V by 3 bases and J by 5 bases, and 25 bases separated the two germline ends. CDR3 size: 18 residues. CDR3 amino acids: CASSLESSGRRFLYGYTF. CDR3 nucleotides: TGTGCCAGCAGCTTGGAATCGTCAGGGAGGCGCTTTTTGTATGGCTACACCTTC.

The chain uses TRBV7-2 and TRBJ2-1; possibly TRBD1 or TRBD2 for D (5 bases each). The CDR3 runs 15 residues. Trimming removed 7 bases from V and 8 bases from J, with 21 bases in between. CDR1 is SGHTA and CDR2 is FQGNSA in the germline V gene. The CDR3 DNA follows: TGTGCCAGCACTACTGGGGGACCACCCAAGTATGAGCAGTTCTTC. As protein: CASTTGGPPKYEQFF. The whole variable domain, filled in from reference TRBV7-2 and TRBJ2-1, reads GAGVSQSPSNKVTEKGKDVELRCDPISGHTALYWYRQSLGQGLEFLIYFQGNSAPDKSGLPSDRFSAERTGGSVSTLTIQRTQQEDSAVYLCASTTGGPPKYEQFFGPGTRLTVL.